Sequencing of this T cell receptor beta chain was carried out in a study of shared clonotypes between healthy human individuals. The table lists this clone with a count of one. Its specificity is not known. Naive CD4+ cells were CD45RA-selected; the remaining cells were memory. Sequencing was performed with immunoSEQ multiplex PCR; in TCRdb, only in-frame clones are kept and a portion is missing. This sample has about 2.3 million clones; 85% to 95% occur once, and the top ten carry about 0.36%. Study-level points and caveats: Generation probabilities were higher for clonotypes shared across all four sorted-subset donors than for unshared ones.

Germline V gene lookup returns CDR1 SSHAT and CDR2 FNYEAQ (reference sequence). V lost 2 bases and J lost 5, with 13 bases in between. The CDR3 is 15 amino acids. This clonotype originated in a man aged 18 to 29 in good health. Some clones in this sample may be carry-over from other donors' samples. The rearrangement uses TRBV7-7 and TRBJ2-1; no clear D. Input material: naive CD4+ T cells from PBMCs. The subset is: CD45RA+ positively selected. The CDR3 is CASSLFSGGNNEQFF. The CDR3 bases are TGTGCCAGCAGCTTATTTTCGGGTGGCAACAATGAGCAGTTCTTC.